This T cell receptor (beta chain) was sequenced for a study of cytomegalovirus exposure and HLA in healthy donors. With respect to this clone: Its cognate antigen is unknown.

General study findings and limits: A further, later analysis showed that HLA-associated TCR beta chains (compared with equally common others) were more clonally expanded. Some V segments (TRBV6-2 and TRBV6-3 among them) were excluded as indistinguishable. TCR beta V segments were, for the most part, productive about 87% or about 30% of the time in an earlier analysis.

The germline CDR1 and CDR2 sequences are MDHEN and SYDVKM. This CDR3 comprises 14 residues. Trimming removed 6 bases from V and 6 bases from J; junction bases left unmatched: 8. A multiplex PCR was run with 60 Vbeta primers and 13 Jbeta primers. Sequencing was performed with immunoSEQ multiplex PCR; in TCRdb, only in-frame clones are kept and a portion is missing. The sample has 110,000 to 150,000 clones, 80% seen once. Specimen: PBMCs. The TCR originated in a man aged 30-40 years in good health and CMV-seronegative. This chain uses TRBV28 with TRBJ1-5, with 7 nucleotides matching TRBD1. CDR3 bases: TGTGCCAGCAGGCCCCACAGGGGATTTCAGCCCCAGCATTTT. It yields the protein CASRPHRGFQPQHF.